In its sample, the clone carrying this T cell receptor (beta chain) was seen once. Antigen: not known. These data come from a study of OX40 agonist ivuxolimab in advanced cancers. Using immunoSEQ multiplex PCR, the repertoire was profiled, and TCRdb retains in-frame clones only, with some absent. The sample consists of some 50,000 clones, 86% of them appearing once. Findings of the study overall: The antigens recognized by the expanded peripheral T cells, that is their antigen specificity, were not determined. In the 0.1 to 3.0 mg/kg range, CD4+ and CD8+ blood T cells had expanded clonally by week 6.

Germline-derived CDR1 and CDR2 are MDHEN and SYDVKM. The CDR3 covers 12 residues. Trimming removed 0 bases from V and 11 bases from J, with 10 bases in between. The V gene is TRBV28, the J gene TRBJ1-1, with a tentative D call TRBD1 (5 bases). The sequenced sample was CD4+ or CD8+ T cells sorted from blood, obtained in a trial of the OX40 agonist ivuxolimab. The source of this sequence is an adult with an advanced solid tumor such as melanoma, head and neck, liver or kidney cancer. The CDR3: CASSLWGPVAFF. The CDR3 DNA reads TGTGCCAGCAGTTTATGGGGGCCTGTGGCTTTCTTT.